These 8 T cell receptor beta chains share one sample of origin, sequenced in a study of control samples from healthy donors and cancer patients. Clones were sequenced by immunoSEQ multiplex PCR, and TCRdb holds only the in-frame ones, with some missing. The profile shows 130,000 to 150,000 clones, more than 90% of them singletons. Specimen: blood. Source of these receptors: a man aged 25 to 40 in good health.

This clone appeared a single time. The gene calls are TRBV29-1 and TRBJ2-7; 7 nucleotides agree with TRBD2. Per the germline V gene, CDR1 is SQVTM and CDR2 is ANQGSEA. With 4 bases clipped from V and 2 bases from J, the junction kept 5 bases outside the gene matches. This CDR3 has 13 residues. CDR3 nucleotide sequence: TGCAGCGTTGTGGGGACTATAACCTACGAGCAGTACTTC. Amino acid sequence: CSVVGTITYEQYF.

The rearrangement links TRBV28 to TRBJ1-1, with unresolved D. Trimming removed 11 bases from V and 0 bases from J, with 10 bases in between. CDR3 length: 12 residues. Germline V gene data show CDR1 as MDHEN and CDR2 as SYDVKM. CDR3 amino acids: CAFRRMNTEAFF. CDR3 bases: TGTGCCTTCCGGCGGATGAACACTGAAGCTTTCTTT.

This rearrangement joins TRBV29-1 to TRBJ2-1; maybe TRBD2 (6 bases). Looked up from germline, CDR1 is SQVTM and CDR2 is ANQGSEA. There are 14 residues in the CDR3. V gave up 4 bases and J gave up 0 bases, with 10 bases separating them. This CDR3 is CSVVTGDSYNEQFF. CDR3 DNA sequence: TGCAGCGTTGTAACGGGAGACTCCTACAATGAGCAGTTCTTC.

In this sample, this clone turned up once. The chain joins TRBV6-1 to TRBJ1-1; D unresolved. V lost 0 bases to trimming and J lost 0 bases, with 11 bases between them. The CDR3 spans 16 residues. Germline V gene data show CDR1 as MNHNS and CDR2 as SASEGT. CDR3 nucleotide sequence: TGTGCCAGCAGTGAAGCAGTCCGACTGATGAACACTGAAGCTTTCTTT. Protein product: CASSEAVRLMNTEAFF.

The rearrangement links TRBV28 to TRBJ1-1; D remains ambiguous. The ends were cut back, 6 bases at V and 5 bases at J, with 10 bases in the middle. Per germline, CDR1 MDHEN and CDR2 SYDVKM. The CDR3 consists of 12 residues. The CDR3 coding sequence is TGTGCCAGCAGCCTCTACGGAACTGAAGCTTTCTTT. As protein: CASSLYGTEAFF.

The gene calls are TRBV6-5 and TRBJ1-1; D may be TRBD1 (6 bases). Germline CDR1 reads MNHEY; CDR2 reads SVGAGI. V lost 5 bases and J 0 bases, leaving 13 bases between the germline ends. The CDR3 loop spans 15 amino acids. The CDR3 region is CASSTRRGLNTEAFF. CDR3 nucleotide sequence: TGTGCCAGCAGTACCCGCAGGGGATTGAACACTGAAGCTTTCTTT.

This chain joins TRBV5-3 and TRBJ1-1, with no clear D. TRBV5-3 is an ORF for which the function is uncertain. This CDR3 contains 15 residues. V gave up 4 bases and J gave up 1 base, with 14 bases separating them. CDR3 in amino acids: CARSNSLQSNTEAFF. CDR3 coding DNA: TGTGCCAGAAGCAATTCACTACAGTCGAACACTGAAGCTTTCTTT.

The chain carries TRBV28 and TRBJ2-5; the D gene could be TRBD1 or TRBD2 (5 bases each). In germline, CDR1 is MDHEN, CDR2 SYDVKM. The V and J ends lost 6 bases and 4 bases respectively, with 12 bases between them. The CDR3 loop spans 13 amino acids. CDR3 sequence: CASSAGTGETQYF. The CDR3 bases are TGTGCCAGCAGCGCCGGGACGGGAGAGACCCAGTACTTC.